Following are 6 T cell receptor beta chains from one sample sequenced in a study of radiotherapy plus CTLA-4 blockade in lung cancer. Some clones are missing from TCRdb's copy, which holds only in-frame ones; the method was immunoSEQ multiplex PCR. The table has approximately 97,000 clones, 83% seen once; the top ten hold more than 0.75%. Specimen: peripheral blood, collected from a patient treated with radiotherapy plus ipilimumab. These receptors were obtained from a human donor with non-small cell lung cancer who had stable disease on radiotherapy plus ipilimumab.

The chain combines TRBV27 with TRBJ2-5; D is possibly TRBD2 (5 bases). The CDR3 is 14 residues long. Germline loops: CDR1 MNHEY, CDR2 SMNVEV (reference sequence). V was trimmed by 2 bases and J by 4 bases, leaving 11 bases between them. The CDR3 is CASSLRITRETQYF. Written as DNA, the CDR3 is TGTGCCAGCAGTTTAAGGATTACTAGAGAGACCCAGTACTTC.

To note about this clone: This same CDR3 is encoded by further DNA sequences in the sample. CDR3 loop: CASSLGVGGADGYTF. In DNA, the CDR3 is TGTGCCAGCAGCTTAGGGGTCGGGGGGGCAGATGGCTACACCTTC. The chain has TRBV7-6 and TRBJ1-2; the D gene is possibly TRBD1 (6 bases). Germline V gene data show CDR1 as SGHVS and CDR2 as FNYEAQ. V lost 1 base, J lost 6 bases, and 15 bases lay in between. The CDR3 is 15 amino acids. The complete variable domain, with remaining parts taken from reference TRBV7-6 and TRBJ1-2, reads GAGVSQSPRYKVTKRGQDVALRCDPISGHVSLYWYRQALGQGPEFLTYFNYEAQQDKSGLPNDRFSAERPEGSISTLTIQRTEQRDSAMYRCASSLGVGGADGYTFGSGTRLTVV.

V and J are TRBV7-2 and TRBJ2-7; no reliable D call. CDR1 SGHTA and CDR2 FQGNSA come from the germline V gene. The V end was cut by 5 bases, the J end by 4 bases, with 6 bases between. This CDR3 contains 11 residues. The CDR3 is CASSHFYEQYF. Written as DNA, the CDR3 is TGTGCCAGCAGCCACTTTTACGAGCAGTACTTC.

The rearrangement links TRBV6-5 to TRBJ2-2, with a tentative D call TRBD1 (5 bases). The CDR3 has 13 amino acids. CDR1 MNHEY and CDR2 SVGAGI come from the germline V gene. V was trimmed by 6 bases and J by 6 bases, leaving 11 bases between them. CDR3 in DNA: TGTGCCAGCAGAGGTTGGGGCCCCGGGGAGCTGTTTTTT. It yields the protein CASRGWGPGELFF.

The V gene is TRBV27, the J gene TRBJ2-5; tentatively, D is TRBD1 or TRBD2 (5 bases each). V lost 5 bases and J lost 2, with 9 bases in between. CDR3 length: 13 residues. Germline CDR1 reads MNHEY; CDR2 reads SMNVEV (reference sequence). As DNA, the CDR3 is TGTGCCAGCAGTCCGGGACGACAAGAGACCCAGTACTTC. Amino acid sequence: CASSPGRQETQYF.

The rearrangement uses TRBV18 and TRBJ1-5; a possible D gene is TRBD1 (5 bases). V was pared by 2 bases and J by 1 base, with 9 bases between. Germline V CDR1 and CDR2: KGHSH, LQKENI. This CDR3 has 15 residues. This chain's CDR3 is CASSPDGTSNQPQHF. The CDR3 DNA reads as TGTGCCAGCTCACCAGACGGGACCAGCAATCAGCCCCAGCATTTT. Filled out from reference TRBV18 and TRBJ1-5, the complete variable domain reads NAGVMQNPRHLVRRRGQEARLRCSPMKGHSHVYWYRQLPEEGLKFMVYLQKENIIDESGMPKERFSAEFPKEGPSILRIQQVVRGDSAAYFCASSPDGTSNQPQHFGDGTRLSIL.